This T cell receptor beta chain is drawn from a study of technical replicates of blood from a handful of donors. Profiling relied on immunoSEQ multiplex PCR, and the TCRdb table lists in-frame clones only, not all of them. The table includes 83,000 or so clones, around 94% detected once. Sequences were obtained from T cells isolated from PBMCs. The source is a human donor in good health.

As DNA, the CDR3 is TGCAGTGCCTGGGCCCTGGTGGTAGCTTTCTTT. Residues: CSAWALVVAFF. J is TRBJ1-1 and V is TRBV20-1; D ambiguous. This CDR3 region has 11 residues. The germline CDR1 and CDR2 sequences are DFQATT and SNEGSKA (reference sequence). The germline V and J ends were trimmed by 6 bases and 10 bases, with 15 bases remaining between them.